These T cell receptor beta chains were read from a single sample in a study of blood T cell repertoires in COVID-19. The repertoire was sequenced with immunoSEQ multiplex PCR; TCRdb's copy has only in-frame clones and lacks some. The data contain over 20,000 clones, roughly 91% of them seen just once; the ten biggest clones take up around 2.9%. Sequencing was carried out using peripheral blood. The receptors derive from a man aged 65-85 years with acute or convalescent COVID-19. The CDR3 runs from the conserved cysteine through the conserved F or W. A D gene is named only where the DNA matches it firmly. Where a row states a size, it is once, few, many or the class of an expanded clone; other rows omit it.

v_call	clone_size	d_call	j_call	cdr3_aa	cdr3_nt
TRBV5-4	once	-	TRBJ2-7	CASSFDYSTPYEQYF	TGTGCCAGCAGTTTTGATTACAGTACCCCCTACGAGCAGTACTTC
TRBV18	-	TRBD1	TRBJ2-7	CASSKLPGQVLEQYF	TGTGCCAGCTCAAAGCTTCCGGGACAGGTCCTCGAGCAGTACTTC
TRBV6-4	-	-	TRBJ1-6	CASSLRPNSPLHF	TGTGCCAGCAGCTTGAGGCCCAATTCACCCCTCCACTTT
TRBV6-6	-	-	TRBJ1-4	CASRPSGATNEKLFF	TGTGCCAGCAGACCCTCAGGGGCAACTAATGAAAAACTGTTTTTT
TRBV5-1	-	TRBD2	TRBJ2-5	CASRLAGRETQYF	TGCGCCAGCAGACTAGCGGGGCGAGAGACCCAGTACTTC
TRBV11-2	once	-	TRBJ1-6	CASSSSNQGSPLHF	TGTGCCAGCAGCTCCTCAAACCAGGGTTCACCCCTCCACTTT
TRBV6-2/TRBV6-3	once	TRBD2	TRBJ2-2	CASSSSGGATGELFF	TGTGCCAGCAGCAGTAGCGGGGGGGCCACCGGGGAGCTGTTTTTT
TRBV7-2	once	-	TRBJ2-4	CASSLGGQANIQYF	TGTGCCAGCAGCTTGGGAGGACAGGCAAACATTCAGTACTTC
TRBV6-2/TRBV6-3	-	-	TRBJ2-3	CASSRTGTFHTDTQYF	TGTGCCAGCAGCAGAACCGGGACATTCCACACCGATACGCAGTATTTT
TRBV19	-	TRBD2	TRBJ2-7	CASSGLAGSYEQYF	TGTGCCAGTAGCGGACTAGCGGGTTCCTACGAGCAGTACTTC
TRBV11-2	-	-	TRBJ2-3	CASSSVQGRGTDTQYF	TGTGCCAGCAGCTCGGTCCAGGGTAGAGGAACAGATACGCAGTATTTT
TRBV7-9	-	TRBD2	TRBJ2-1	CASSLSGGRAYNEQFF	TGTGCCAGCAGCTTATCAGGCGGGAGGGCTTACAATGAGCAGTTCTTC
TRBV18	once	-	TRBJ1-6	CASSPGSGSPPLHF	TGTGCCAGCTCACCAGGGTCAGGCTCGCCACCCCTCCACTTT
TRBV30	-	TRBD1	TRBJ2-4	CAWSVKGAVNIQYF	TGTGCCTGGAGTGTAAAGGGGGCCGTAAACATTCAGTACTTC
TRBV28	-	-	TRBJ2-7	CASSFDRREQYF	TGTGCCAGCAGTTTCGACAGGCGGGAGCAGTACTTC
TRBV19	-	-	TRBJ2-7	CASSIGFTGAYEQYF	TGTGCCAGTAGTATAGGGTTTACGGGAGCCTACGAGCAGTACTTC
TRBV14	-	TRBD2	TRBJ2-1	CASSLSVAGGYNEQFF	TGTGCCAGCAGCCTGTCTGTAGCGGGGGGATACAATGAGCAGTTCTTC
TRBV4-3	-	-	TRBJ1-2	CASSQDARGGTYGYTF	TGCGCCAGCAGCCAAGACGCCCGTGGGGGGACCTATGGCTACACCTTC